The table lists the clone carrying this T cell receptor (beta chain) with a count of one. What it recognizes is unknown. Other DNA variants within this sample encode the same CDR3. This CDR3 contains 15 residues. Trimming left V 0 bases short and J 0 bases short, with 8 bases between. The germline V gene has CDR1 SGDLS and CDR2 YYNGEE. Only in-frame clones appear in the TCRdb table, and some are missing; sequencing was by immunoSEQ multiplex PCR. The table includes roughly 100,000 clones, 70% to 90% detected once. This entry belongs to a study of cytomegalovirus exposure and HLA in healthy donors. Study conclusions and caveats: Clusters of TCRs from the first cohort tended to co-occur in the approximately 130 validation repertoires (as a later analysis found).

V usage is TRBV9 and J usage is TRBJ2-3; a possible D gene is TRBD1 (6 bases). The sample was PBMCs. The TCR comes from a woman aged 18 to 35 in good health and CMV-seropositive. The CDR3 sequence is CASSVGTASTDTQYF. Here the CDR3 DNA reads TGTGCCAGCAGCGTAGGGACAGCTAGCACAGATACGCAGTATTTT.